This TCR beta chain was captured in a study of T-cell memory formation after mild COVID-19. Constant-segment primers served in 5'RACE that generated TCR alpha and TCR beta cDNA libraries bearing sample barcodes and UMIs. TCRdb re-analysed the 5' RACE reads in MiXCR, keeping a single row per CDR3 protein. Of more than 70,000 distinct CDR3 sequences listed, about 14% are singletons. Points from the study as a whole: Those CD4+ clones that contracted were mainly in CM and EM (CD8+ ones in EMRA).

This clonotype was seen a handful of times. Its antigen remains unknown. The trim removed 3 bases at V and 2 bases at J, leaving 10 bases unmatched. The CDR3 covers 16 residues. CDR1 is SEHNR, CDR2 FQNEAQ, per germline (reference sequence). This rearrangement joins TRBV7-9 to TRBJ2-7, with 7 nucleotides matching TRBD1. Sequencing was done on a sample of PBMCs or a T cell subset sorted from them (not recorded which). This TCR was recovered from an adult woman who had mild COVID-19 (a few samples of this study predate the infection). Cell type and time point are not known. DNA of the CDR3: TGTGCCAGCAGCTTGGCGTCGACAGGGAATCCCTACGAGCAGTACTTC. This translates into CASSLASTGNPYEQYF.